Listed below are T cell receptor beta chains from one sample, sequenced in a study of T cell responses to AZD1222 COVID-19 vaccine. Assay used: immunoSEQ multiplex PCR; TCRdb lists only in-frame clones, some missing. Of some 80,000 clones in the sample, around nine tenths were seen once. Specimen: peripheral blood, collected 28 days after the second AZD1222 dose. The receptors shown here come from an adult who received the AZD1222 COVID-19 vaccine. The CDR3 runs from the conserved cysteine through the conserved F or W. D genes are given only for firm matches. Only part of the rows carry a size: once, few, many, or a class if the clone is expanded.

J,D,V,size,DNA,CDR3
TRBJ2-2,NA,TRBV21-1,NA,TGTGCCAGCAGCAAAATCCCCCGTAGCGGGGGCGGGGGCACCGGGGAGCTGTTTTTT,CASSKIPRSGGGGTGELFF
TRBJ2-3,NA,TRBV5-1,NA,TGCGCCAGCAGCTTGAACACAGATACGCAGTATTTT,CASSLNTDTQYF
TRBJ2-5,TRBD2,TRBV4-1,NA,TGCGCCAGCAGCCCCCCACCGGGACTAGCGGGGGAAGAGACCCAGTACTTC,CASSPPPGLAGEETQYF
TRBJ1-1,NA,TRBV12-5,NA,TGTGCTAGTGGTTTAAGGGAAAAGGACAACACTGAAGCTTTCTTT,CASGLREKDNTEAFF
TRBJ1-4,NA,TRBV4-1,NA,TGCGCCAGCAGCCAAGACTTACCCCGGAGGGGTGAAAAACTGTTTTTT,CASSQDLPRRGEKLFF
TRBJ2-5,NA,TRBV5-1,once,TGCGCCAGCAGCTTCGGACAACAAGAGACCCAGTACTTC,CASSFGQQETQYF
TRBJ2-7,TRBD1,TRBV6-2/TRBV6-3,NA,TGTGCCAGCATCCCCTCGACAGGGTACGGGCAGTACTTC,CASIPSTGYGQYF
TRBJ2-1,TRBD1,TRBV7-2,NA,TGTGCCAGCAGCTCCGACGGGACAGGGAGTTACTCCTACAATGAGCAGTTCTTC,CASSSDGTGSYSYNEQFF
TRBJ1-1,NA,TRBV14,NA,TGTGCCAGCAGCCAGTACGGGTATGGCACTGAAGCTTTCTTT,CASSQYGYGTEAFF
TRBJ2-7,NA,TRBV10-3,NA,TGTGCCATCAGGGAGGACACCTTACACCTCTACGAGCAGTACTTC,CAIREDTLHLYEQYF
TRBJ1-5,TRBD1,TRBV6-2/TRBV6-3,NA,TGTGCCAGCAGTACCGGGACAGGGGAACGGTGGGGTCAGCCCCAGCATTTT,CASSTGTGERWGQPQHF
TRBJ2-3,NA,TRBV2,NA,TGTGCCAGCAGTGAAGCGGATACGCAGTATTTT,CASSEADTQYF
TRBJ2-7,TRBD2,TRBV30,NA,TGTGCCTGGAGTGAACAAGCGGGAGGCTACGAGCAGTACTTC,CAWSEQAGGYEQYF
TRBJ2-5,NA,TRBV7-9,NA,TGTGCCAGCAGCTTACTGGGTGGGGAAGAGACCCAGTACTTC,CASSLLGGEETQYF
TRBJ1-6,NA,TRBV30,NA,TGTGCCTGGATGACTGGGTATAATTCACCCCTCCACTTT,CAWMTGYNSPLHF
TRBJ1-3,NA,TRBV6-5,once,TGTGCCAGCAGTTACTCGAGGGGCTCTGGAAACACCATATATTTT,CASSYSRGSGNTIYF
TRBJ2-2,NA,TRBV18,NA,TGTGCCAGCTCACCACGAACAGCCGGGGAGCTGTTTTTT,CASSPRTAGELFF
TRBJ2-5,NA,TRBV6-5,NA,TGTGCCAGCCAATCGACGAGGCAAGAGACCCAGTACTTC,CASQSTRQETQYF
TRBJ2-7,NA,TRBV4-3,once,TGCGCCAGCAGCCAAGATTCCAGCTACGAGCAGTACTTC,CASSQDSSYEQYF
TRBJ2-2,NA,TRBV6-2/TRBV6-3,few,TGTGCCAGCAGTCGGAGCACCGGGGAGCTGTTTTTT,CASSRSTGELFF
TRBJ2-1,NA,TRBV7-2,NA,TGTGCCAGCAGCTTAGGACGGGAGCCGGATGAGCAGTTCTTC,CASSLGREPDEQFF
TRBJ1-1,TRBD1,TRBV12-5,NA,TGTGCTAGTGGTCCCGACAGGGTGGCGAACACTGAAGCTTTCTTT,CASGPDRVANTEAFF
TRBJ2-5,NA,TRBV19,NA,TGTGCCAGTAGTATGTTCGGGGGTGGAGAGACCCAGTACTTC,CASSMFGGGETQYF
TRBJ2-5,TRBD1,TRBV12-5,NA,TGTGCTAGCCTAGGGGGCGGGGAGACCCAGTACTTC,CASLGGGETQYF
TRBJ2-3,NA,TRBV9,NA,TGTGCCAGCAGCGTAGGGAGGGGAGGAAGAGATACGCAGTATTTT,CASSVGRGGRDTQYF
TRBJ2-7,NA,TRBV2,NA,TGTGCCAGCAGAATCGGGGGCTACGAGCAGTACTTC,CASRIGGYEQYF
TRBJ2-3,TRBD2,TRBV3-1/TRBV3-2,NA,TGTGCCAGCAGCCGCGGGACTAGCGGGGGAGCCACAGATACGCAGTATTTT,CASSRGTSGGATDTQYF
TRBJ2-3,TRBD2,TRBV19,NA,TGTGCCAGTAGTGCACTAGCGGGGGGCCGGGGGGGCACAGATACGCAGTATTTT,CASSALAGGRGGTDTQYF
TRBJ1-1,NA,TRBV11-1,NA,TGTGCCAGCAGCTTAACACCCACAGCGGACACTGAAGCTTTCTTT,CASSLTPTADTEAFF
TRBJ1-2,NA,TRBV29-1,NA,TGCAGCGTTGAAGTTCGGGGGAGCTATGGCTACACCTTC,CSVEVRGSYGYTF
TRBJ1-1,TRBD1,TRBV5-1,NA,TGCGCCAGCAGTTACGGACAGGGGGCGCGTGAGTTTGAAGCTTTCTTT,CASSYGQGAREFEAFF
TRBJ2-7,NA,TRBV5-6,NA,TGTGCCAGCAGCTTGTCCAATTACGAACACGAGCAGTACTTC,CASSLSNYEHEQYF
TRBJ2-1,TRBD2,TRBV7-3,NA,TGTGCCAGCAGCATGACTAGCGGGTCCTACAATGAGCAGTTCTTC,CASSMTSGSYNEQFF
TRBJ2-5,NA,TRBV25-1,NA,TGTGCCAGCAGCGTAATGACTAGTACGGAGACCCAGTACTTC,CASSVMTSTETQYF
TRBJ1-1,NA,TRBV5-1,NA,TGCGCCAGCAGCTCCCAAGGGAGTACTGAAGCTTTCTTT,CASSSQGSTEAFF